The 4 T cell receptor beta chains below were found in one sample sequenced in a study of radiotherapy plus CTLA-4 blockade in lung cancer. The repertoire was sequenced with immunoSEQ multiplex PCR; TCRdb's copy has only in-frame clones and lacks some. The repertoire holds roughly 110,000 clones, with approximately 87% as singletons. The sample was peripheral blood, taken from a patient treated with radiotherapy plus ipilimumab. All receptors derive from a human donor with non-small cell lung cancer that progressed on radiotherapy plus ipilimumab. Some clones in this sample may be carry-over from other donors' samples.

This clone came up a few times. V is TRBV11-2 and J is TRBJ2-2; TRBD2 might be the D (5 bases). CDR3 size: 17 residues. The germline gives CDR1 SGHAT, CDR2 FQNNGV. V lost 5 bases and J 3 bases, leaving 19 bases between the germline ends. CDR3 amino acids: CASSEQQAETDTGELFF. CDR3 bases: TGTGCCAGCAGCGAACAACAAGCGGAGACTGACACCGGGGAGCTGTTTTTT. The variable domain in full, with the rest retrieved from reference TRBV11-2 and TRBJ2-2, is EAGVAQSPRYKIIEKRQSVAFWCNPISGHATLYWYQQILGQGPKLLIQFQNNGVVDDSQLPKDRFSAERLKGVDSTLKIQPAKLEDSAVYLCASSEQQAETDTGELFFGEGSRLTVL.

J is TRBJ2-6 and V is TRBV7-3; D is uncertain. This CDR3 has 15 residues. Germline V gene sequence: CDR1 SGHTA, CDR2 FQGTGA. Between the trimmed V and J ends, which lost 5 bases and 2 bases, there was a span of 10 bases. CDR3 nucleotides: TGTGCCAGCAGCCCAGGTGGGGCTGGGGCCAACGTCCTGACTTTC. Its protein is CASSPGGAGANVLTF. Looking up the rest from reference TRBV7-3 and TRBJ2-6 gives the full variable domain: GAGVSQTPSNKVTEKGKYVELRCDPISGHTALYWYRQSLGQGPEFLIYFQGTGAADDSGLPNDRFFAVRPEGSVSTLKIQRTERGDSAVYLCASSPGGAGANVLTFGAGSRLTVL.

The chain uses TRBV5-6 and TRBJ1-1; no clear D gene. V dropped 1 base and J dropped 10 bases, with 17 bases sitting between them. Germline V gene sequence: CDR1 SGHDT, CDR2 YYEEEE. CDR3 size: 14 residues. CDR3 sequence reads: CASSLFSADERAFF. CDR3 bases: TGTGCCAGCAGCTTGTTTTCGGCCGATGAAAGAGCTTTCTTT.

The genes are TRBV28 and TRBJ1-2; no clear D gene. The CDR3 is 14 amino acids. CDR1 is MDHEN, CDR2 SYDVKM, per germline. V gave up 6 bases and J gave up 8 bases, with 19 bases separating them. The CDR3 reads CASSTSGHPGGYTF. The CDR3 DNA is TGTGCCAGCAGCACCTCCGGGCACCCGGGCGGCTACACCTTC.